These 2 T cell receptor beta chains came from one sample sequenced in a study of cytomegalovirus exposure and HLA in healthy donors. Sequenced by immunoSEQ multiplex PCR; TCRdb stores in-frame clones only, minus some. This table has approximately 160,000 clones, roughly 95% appearing once. The sequencing sample was made of PBMCs. The receptors derive from a woman aged 18 to 35 in good health and CMV-seronegative.

This chain uses TRBV2 with TRBJ1-2, with D possibly TRBD1 on 5 matching bases. The CDR3 is 16 amino acids. Deletions cut 6 bases from V and 0 bases from J, with 17 bases between. Germline V lookup: CDR1 SNHLY, CDR2 FYNNEI. CDR3 region: CASRRTSTAANYGYTF. The CDR3 DNA sequence: TGTGCCAGCAGAAGAACCTCGACAGCAGCTAACTATGGCTACACCTTC.

This chain uses TRBV7-9 with TRBJ1-5; the D is unclear. The CDR3 sequence is 14 residues long. Germline CDR1 reads SEHNR; CDR2 reads FQNEAQ (reference sequence). Trimming took off 2 bases at V and 4 bases at J, with 9 bases between the two ends. The CDR3, as DNA: TGTGCCAGCAGCTTAAAACAGCAGAATCAGCCCCAGCATTTT. Translation gives CASSLKQQNQPQHF. The variable domain in full, completed from reference TRBV7-9 and TRBJ1-5, reads DTGVSQNPRHKITKRGQNVTFRCDPISEHNRLYWYRQTLGQGPEFLTYFQNEAQLEKSRLLSDRFSAERPKGSFSTLEIQRTEQGDSAMYLCASSLKQQNQPQHFGDGTRLSIL.